The rows below give T cell receptor beta chains drawn from one sample of a study of cytomegalovirus exposure and HLA in healthy donors. Method: immunoSEQ multiplex PCR; TCRdb's copy keeps in-frame clones and lacks some. The data hold approximately 130,000 clones, with over 70% observed a single time. Sequenced material: PBMCs. The receptors were gathered from a woman aged 40 to 50 in good health and CMV-seronegative. The CDR3 runs from the conserved cysteine through the conserved F or W. D genes are given only for firm matches. Clone size is given for some rows only: seen once, a few or many times, or a class if the clone is expanded.

CDR3: CASSYPTGSPEAFF
DNA: TGTGCCAGCAGTTACCCGACAGGGTCTCCTGAAGCTTTCTTT
size: .
J: TRBJ1-1
D: TRBD1
V: TRBV6-6

CDR3: CPSSLNLAGHYEQYF
DNA: TGTCCCAGCAGTTTAAACTTAGCGGGCCACTACGAGCAGTACTTC
size: .
J: TRBJ2-7
D: TRBD2
V: TRBV27

CDR3: CASSLGALEQFF
DNA: TGCGCCAGCAGCTTAGGGGCTCTGGAGCAGTTCTTC
size: .
J: TRBJ2-1
D: .
V: TRBV5-1

CDR3: CASSLRLAGVEQYF
DNA: TGTGCCAGCAGTTTACGGCTAGCGGGAGTTGAGCAGTACTTC
size: few
J: TRBJ2-7
D: TRBD2
V: TRBV28

CDR3: CASSPEDRADDEQYF
DNA: TGTGCCAGCTCACCCGAGGACAGGGCTGACGACGAGCAGTACTTC
size: few
J: TRBJ2-7
D: TRBD1
V: TRBV18

CDR3: CASSPPGHMTEAFF
DNA: TGTGCCAGCTCACCCCCGGGACATATGACTGAAGCTTTCTTT
size: .
J: TRBJ1-1
D: .
V: TRBV18

CDR3: CASSPPGPGSGYEQYF
DNA: TGTGCCAGCTCACCCCCAGGTCCCGGTTCTGGGTACGAGCAGTACTTC
size: .
J: TRBJ2-7
D: .
V: TRBV18

CDR3: CSAALAHEQYF
DNA: TGCAGTGCGGCCCTCGCCCACGAGCAGTACTTC
size: .
J: TRBJ2-7
D: .
V: TRBV20-1

CDR3: CASSRGTEAFF
DNA: TGTGCCAGCAGCCGGGGGACTGAAGCTTTCTTT
size: once
J: TRBJ1-1
D: .
V: TRBV11-2

CDR3: CASSFGSSYEQYF
DNA: TGCGCCAGCAGCTTCGGTAGCTCCTACGAGCAGTACTTC
size: .
J: TRBJ2-7
D: .
V: TRBV5-1

CDR3: CASSFGTGAPLLNTGELFF
DNA: TGTGCCAGCAGCTTTGGGACAGGGGCGCCTCTACTGAACACCGGGGAGCTGTTTTTT
size: once
J: TRBJ2-2
D: TRBD1
V: TRBV5-4

CDR3: CASSFRDKRETQYF
DNA: TGTGCCAGCAGCTTCCGGGACAAAAGGGAGACCCAGTACTTC
size: .
J: TRBJ2-5
D: .
V: TRBV7-8

CDR3: CASSRAAGGLGTDTQYF
DNA: TGTGCCAGCAGCCGGGCAGCGGGAGGCCTTGGAACAGATACGCAGTATTTT
size: once
J: TRBJ2-3
D: TRBD2
V: TRBV4-2

CDR3: CASSPRVVAGYEQYF
DNA: TGTGCCAGCAGTCCCCGGGTAGTCGCGGGATACGAGCAGTACTTC
size: .
J: TRBJ2-7
D: .
V: TRBV27

CDR3: CPSSGTTGSNTEAFF
DNA: TGCCCCAGCAGCGGAACGACAGGGTCGAACACTGAAGCTTTCTTT
size: .
J: TRBJ1-1
D: TRBD1
V: TRBV5-1

CDR3: CASSPQGSTDTQYF
DNA: TGTGCCAGCAGCCCTCAGGGTAGCACAGATACGCAGTATTTT
size: .
J: TRBJ2-3
D: .
V: TRBV13

CDR3: CASSAPGGASDTQYF
DNA: TGTGCCAGCAGCGCCCCAGGGGGCGCGTCAGATACGCAGTATTTT
size: .
J: TRBJ2-3
D: TRBD1
V: TRBV9

CDR3: CASSSQVNTEAFF
DNA: TGTGCCAGCAGCTCACAGGTGAACACTGAAGCTTTCTTT
size: .
J: TRBJ1-1
D: .
V: TRBV7-3

CDR3: CSVGDRGMYEQYF
DNA: TGCAGCGTTGGGGACAGGGGGATGTACGAGCAGTACTTC
size: .
J: TRBJ2-7
D: TRBD1
V: TRBV29-1

CDR3: CASRRGPGTDTQYF
DNA: TGTGCCAGTCGGAGGGGGCCGGGCACAGATACGCAGTATTTT
size: .
J: TRBJ2-3
D: .
V: TRBV6-1

CDR3: CASSEGLATDEQYF
DNA: TGTGCCAGCAGTGAGGGACTAGCGACCGACGAGCAGTACTTC
size: .
J: TRBJ2-7
D: TRBD2
V: TRBV2

CDR3: CASSRTLNGRRAGIDTQYF
DNA: TGCGCCAGCAGCCGAACCCTCAACGGTAGGAGGGCGGGTATTGATACGCAGTATTTT
size: .
J: TRBJ2-3
D: .
V: TRBV5-1

CDR3: CASRTTGDAGELFF
DNA: TGTGCCAGCAGGACGACAGGGGACGCCGGGGAGCTGTTTTTT
size: .
J: TRBJ2-2
D: TRBD1
V: TRBV27

CDR3: CASSLGGQQAFF
DNA: TGTGCCAGCAGTTTAGGGGGACAGCAAGCTTTCTTT
size: once
J: TRBJ1-1
D: TRBD1
V: TRBV27

CDR3: CASSLSPRREAFF
DNA: TGTGCCAGCAGTTTATCGCCGCGCCGCGAAGCTTTCTTT
size: .
J: TRBJ1-1
D: .
V: TRBV27

CDR3: CARSPSWDRGLEREGTDTQYF
DNA: TGTGCCAGAAGCCCCTCGTGGGACAGGGGTTTGGAGCGGGAGGGCACAGATACGCAGTATTTT
size: .
J: TRBJ2-3
D: .
V: TRBV5-3

CDR3: CASSLLGGQNNEQFF
DNA: TGTGCCAGCAGTTTATTGGGGGGACAGAATAATGAGCAGTTCTTC
size: .
J: TRBJ2-1
D: .
V: TRBV27

CDR3: CASSPTGWQETQYF
DNA: TGTGCCAGCAGCCCAACGGGGTGGCAAGAGACCCAGTACTTC
size: few
J: TRBJ2-5
D: .
V: TRBV5-4

CDR3: CASPPAGIPVSEQYF
DNA: TGTGCCAGCCCTCCGGCAGGGATTCCGGTTTCCGAGCAGTACTTC
size: .
J: TRBJ2-7
D: .
V: TRBV28

CDR3: CASSQTSGRINEQYF
DNA: TGCGCCAGCAGCCAGACTAGCGGGAGGATTAACGAGCAGTACTTC
size: .
J: TRBJ2-7
D: TRBD2
V: TRBV5-1

CDR3: CASSRAGGFYEQYF
DNA: TGTGCCAGCTCACGAGCGGGAGGTTTCTACGAGCAGTACTTC
size: .
J: TRBJ2-7
D: TRBD2
V: TRBV18

CDR3: CASSGQQNTEAFF
DNA: TGTGCCAGCAGCGGACAGCAGAACACTGAAGCTTTCTTT
size: .
J: TRBJ1-1
D: .
V: TRBV2

CDR3: CASRRDRGEQYF
DNA: TGTGCCAGCAGACGCGACAGGGGAGAGCAGTACTTC
size: .
J: TRBJ2-7
D: TRBD1
V: TRBV6-5

CDR3: CASSSGWGAYEQYF
DNA: TGTGCCAGCAGTTCCGGCTGGGGGGCCTACGAGCAGTACTTC
size: .
J: TRBJ2-7
D: .
V: TRBV11-2

CDR3: CASSLDRGLIKYEQYF
DNA: TGTGCCAGCAGCTTAGACAGGGGCCTCATTAAATACGAGCAGTACTTC
size: .
J: TRBJ2-7
D: TRBD1
V: TRBV9

CDR3: CASSPRGDRVSQAFF
DNA: TGCGCCAGCAGCCCCCGGGGCGACAGGGTATCTCAAGCTTTCTTT
size: once
J: TRBJ1-1
D: TRBD1
V: TRBV5-1

CDR3: CASSPVGQGLNQPQHF
DNA: TGTGCCAGCAGCCCAGTCGGACAGGGACTAAATCAGCCCCAGCATTTT
size: .
J: TRBJ1-5
D: TRBD1
V: TRBV28

CDR3: CASSPLAGSRETQYF
DNA: TGTGCCAGCAGCCCTTTAGCGGGATCCCGGGAGACCCAGTACTTC
size: .
J: TRBJ2-5
D: TRBD2
V: TRBV11-2